There are many counts of the clone carrying this TCR beta chain. Its antigen is not identified. This entry is derived from a study of T cells in Graves' hyperthyroidism and ophthalmopathy. Study observations and caveats: Model predictions of ophthalmopathy came a median approximately 6.8 months before onset.

RNA transcripts provided the source from which TCR beta CDR3 regions were amplified. First-round RT-PCR with HTBI primers amplified the TCR CDR3 region. TCRdb itself ran the multiplex PCR reads through MiXCR, one entry per CDR3 protein. Here the sample spans about half a million distinct CDR3 sequences, around 16% being singletons. This CDR3 is 16 amino acids long. V dropped 3 bases and J dropped 1 base, with 14 bases sitting between them. CDR1 and CDR2 (germline): MDHEN, SYDVKM. Fresh peripheral blood, roughly 9.8 ml of it, supplied the PBMCs. The chain uses TRBV28 and TRBJ2-3; TRBD1 or TRBD2 may be the D gene (7 bases each). Input material: blood. This TCR was recovered from a woman aged 30 to 39 with Graves' ophthalmopathy. The CDR3, as DNA: TGTGCCAGCAGTTTGGTAGCAGGGGGGGGCACAGATACGCAGTATTTT. It is translated as CASSLVAGGGTDTQYF.